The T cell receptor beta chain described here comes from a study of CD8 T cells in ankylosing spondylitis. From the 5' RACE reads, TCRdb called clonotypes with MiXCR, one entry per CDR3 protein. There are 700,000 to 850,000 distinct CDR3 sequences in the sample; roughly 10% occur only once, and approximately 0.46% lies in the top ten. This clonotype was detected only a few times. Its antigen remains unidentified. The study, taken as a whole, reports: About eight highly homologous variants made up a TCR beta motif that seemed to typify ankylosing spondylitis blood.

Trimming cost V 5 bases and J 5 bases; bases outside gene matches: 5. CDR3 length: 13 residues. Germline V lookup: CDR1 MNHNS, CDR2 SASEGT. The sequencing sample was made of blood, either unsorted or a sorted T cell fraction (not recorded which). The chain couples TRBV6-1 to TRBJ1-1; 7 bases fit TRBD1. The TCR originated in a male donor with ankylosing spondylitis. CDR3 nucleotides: TGTGCCAGCAGTCCGACAGGGAGAACTGAAGCTTTCTTT. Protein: CASSPTGRTEAFF.